What follows are 19 T cell receptor beta chains derived from one specimen sequenced in a study of blood T cells in healthy people across ages. The authors ran a second PCR of about 7 to 12 cycles using a sample-barcoded 5' primer and a J-beta primer mix. Each CDR3 protein gets one entry after TCRdb re-called the 5' RACE reads with MiXCR. The sample yields 950,000 to 1,200,000 distinct CDR3 sequences, more than 30% seen once. Sequenced sample: blood. The source is a young man in good health.

The chain combines TRBV4-3 with TRBJ1-1; D is unresolved. Trimming shortened V by 0 bases and J by 1 base, and 18 bases separated the two germline ends. There are 18 residues in the CDR3. The V gene's germline CDR1 is LGHNA and CDR2 YSLEER. The CDR3 loop reads CASSQDLAGLTGNTEAFF. CDR3 bases: TGCGCCAGCAGCCAAGATCTGGCAGGCTTGACCGGGAACACTGAAGCTTTCTTT.

This chain links TRBV25-1 with TRBJ1-1; possibly TRBD1 for D (6 bases). Trimming removed 8 bases at V and 4 bases at J, with 11 bases between. CDR3 length equals 12 residues. Germline assignment: CDR1 MGHDK and CDR2 SYGVNS. CDR3 sequence: CASGRGATEAFF. The CDR3 region has the DNA TGTGCCAGCGGTCGGGGGGCCACTGAAGCTTTCTTT.

The V gene is TRBV6-5, the J gene TRBJ1-1; D is ambiguous. Germline V gene lookup returns CDR1 MNHEY and CDR2 SVGAGI. Trimming removed 2 bases at V and 0 bases at J, with 10 bases between. This CDR3 is 15 amino acids long. CDR3 region: CASSYASGLNTEAFF. The CDR3, as DNA: TGTGCCAGCAGTTACGCGAGCGGGTTGAACACTGAAGCTTTCTTT.

The chain links TRBV5-1 to TRBJ1-2, with 9 bases that match TRBD1. There are 13 residues in the CDR3. Germline loops: CDR1 SGHRS, CDR2 YFSETQ. Trimming removed 0 bases from V and 7 bases from J; junction bases left unmatched: 1. CDR3 nucleotide sequence: TGCGCCAGCAGCTTGGAACAGGGGGCTGGCTACACCTTC. It codes for CASSLEQGAGYTF. Looking up the rest from reference TRBV5-1 and TRBJ1-2 gives the full variable domain: KAGVTQTPRYLIKTRGQQVTLSCSPISGHRSVSWYQQTPGQGLQFLFEYFSETQRNKGNFPGRFSGRQFSNSRSEMNVSTLELGDSALYLCASSLEQGAGYTFGSGTRLTVV.

In this sample, this clonotype turned up a few times. The chain employs TRBV28 and TRBJ1-6; the match to TRBD1 covers 7 bases. The CDR3 runs to 14 residues. Germline-derived CDR1 and CDR2 are MDHEN and SYDVKM. With V trimmed by 7 bases and J by 10 bases, 10 bases remained unmatched. CDR3 region: CASIGTVYLSPLHF. The CDR3 region has the DNA TGTGCCAGCATCGGGACAGTATACCTCTCACCCCTCCACTTT. Variable domain in full (rest from reference TRBV28 and TRBJ1-6): DVKVTQSSRYLVKRTGEKVFLECVQDMDHENMFWYRQDPGLGLRLIYFSYDVKMKEKGDIPEGYSVSREKKERFSLILESASTNQTSMYLCASIGTVYLSPLHFGNGTRLTVT.

This chain links TRBV7-8 with TRBJ2-7, with D possibly matching TRBD1 (6 bases). Germline loops: CDR1 SGHVS, CDR2 FQNEAQ. The ends were cut back, 5 bases at V and 3 bases at J, with 11 bases in the middle. This CDR3 region has 13 residues. CDR3 coding DNA: TGTGCCAGCAGCCCTAACAGGGTCTACGAGCAGTACTTC. It yields the protein CASSPNRVYEQYF.

The J gene is TRBJ1-2, the V gene TRBV6-5; a weak D match, TRBD1 (6 bases). This CDR3 is 13 amino acids long. Germline loops: CDR1 MNHEY, CDR2 SVGAGI. The V gene lost 7 bases and the J gene lost 0 bases, with 9 bases spanning the gap. CDR3 region: CASTRTANYGYTF. DNA for the CDR3: TGTGCCAGCACCCGGACAGCTAACTATGGCTACACCTTC.

V gene TRBV19 combines with J gene TRBJ1-6, with 9 nucleotides matching TRBD1. V trimming: 4 bases; J trimming: 10 bases; junction bases outside the gene matches: 14. There are 17 residues in the CDR3. Per germline, CDR1 LNHDA and CDR2 SQIVND (reference sequence). CDR3 residues: CASSNRDRDVLASPLHF. In DNA form, the CDR3 reads TGTGCCAGTAGTAACCGGGACAGGGATGTTCTAGCGTCACCCCTCCACTTT.

The chain couples TRBV12-3 or TRBV12-4 to TRBJ2-5, with 12 nucleotides matching TRBD2. The ends lost 6 bases at V and 0 bases at J; junction bases unmatched: 8. The CDR3 spans 17 residues. The CDR3 DNA reads TGTGCCAGCAGCCCTAGCGGGGGGGGCACGTACCAAGAGACCCAGTACTTC. Its translation: CASSPSGGGTYQETQYF.

The V gene is TRBV5-1, the J gene TRBJ2-1; no clear D. The germline V and J ends were trimmed by 0 bases and 3 bases, with 7 bases remaining between them. Germline V CDR1 and CDR2: SGHRS, YFSETQ. This CDR3 is built from 14 residues. The CDR3 sequence: CASSLVAYYNEQFF. CDR3 DNA sequence: TGCGCCAGCAGCTTGGTGGCATACTACAATGAGCAGTTCTTC.

The chain carries TRBV12-3 or TRBV12-4 and TRBJ2-5, with 12 bases that match TRBD2. The CDR3 has 14 amino acids. The V segment lost 4 bases and the J segment 5 bases; nucleotides outside the gene matches: 2. Here the CDR3 reads CASSSSGGVETQYF. CDR3 nucleotide sequence: TGTGCCAGCAGTTCTAGCGGGGGGGTCGAGACCCAGTACTTC.

The chain has TRBV6-2 or TRBV6-3 and TRBJ2-5, with D hard to call. The J call may be faulty, since TRBJ2-7 better matches the DNA end. The CDR3 loop spans 14 amino acids. From germline, CDR1 is MNHEY and CDR2 SVGEGT. CDR3 amino acids: CASSYSTLSYEQYF. In DNA form, the CDR3 reads TGTGCCAGCAGTTACTCGACACTCAGCTACGAGCAGTACTTC.

In this sample, this clonotype turned up many times. The chain has TRBV7-2 and TRBJ2-3; D unclear. This CDR3 has 14 amino acids. With 1 base removed from V and 4 bases from J, the gap between germline ends came to 9 bases. Germline V gives CDR1 SGHTA, CDR2 FQGNSA. In DNA, the CDR3 is TGTGCCAGCAGCTTAGGGCTAGTCCCAGATACGCAGTATTTT. It encodes CASSLGLVPDTQYF.

In this sample, this clonotype turned up many times. The CDR3 spells CATGGYENTEAFF. For the CDR3, the DNA is TGTGCCACCGGGGGATACGAGAACACTGAAGCTTTCTTT. The chain is built from TRBV10-3 and TRBJ1-1; tentatively, D is TRBD1 (5 bases). The V gene's germline CDR1 is ENHRY and CDR2 SYGVKD. The CDR3 spans 13 residues. V dropped 10 bases and J dropped 1 base, with 13 bases sitting between them.

V usage is TRBV4-2 and J usage is TRBJ2-5; 8 positions match TRBD2. Germline V gene lookup returns CDR1 LGHNA and CDR2 YNFKEQ. The CDR3 sequence is 16 residues long. With V trimmed by 4 bases and J by 11 bases, 18 bases remained unmatched. CDR3 residues: CASSPSVAGPYNEQYF. DNA of the CDR3: TGTGCCAGCAGCCCCTCGGTAGCGGGACCATACAATGAGCAGTACTTC.

This clonotype was seen more than once but under ten times. The chain joins TRBV29-1 to TRBJ2-5, with D hard to call. The CDR3 runs to 11 residues. Looked up from germline, CDR1 is SQVTM and CDR2 is ANQGSEA. The V and J ends lost 3 bases and 11 bases respectively, with 13 bases between them. CDR3 sequence: CSVDRYNEQYF. The CDR3, as DNA: TGCAGCGTTGACAGATACAATGAGCAGTACTTC.

The chain carries TRBV6-6 and TRBJ2-5, with TRBD1 matching over 7 bases. The CDR3 totals 14 residues. Germline lookup yields CDR1 MNHNY and CDR2 SVGAGI (reference sequence). Trimming at V came to 7 bases and at J to 6 bases, leaving 11 bases not matched to a gene. As DNA, the CDR3 is TGTGCCAGCACTGAGGGGGCTAGTCGACAGACCCAGTACTTC. Amino acid sequence: CASTEGASRQTQYF.

The chain carries TRBV15 and TRBJ1-1; a weak D match, TRBD1 (6 bases). CDR3 length equals 12 residues. V gave up 5 bases and J gave up 7 bases, with 11 bases separating them. Per germline, CDR1 LNHNV and CDR2 YYDKDF (reference sequence). CDR3 sequence: CATSPKGGEAFF. Here the CDR3 DNA reads TGTGCCACCAGCCCGAAAGGGGGTGAAGCTTTCTTT.

The chain uses TRBV7-9 and TRBJ1-4; the D gene is possibly TRBD1 (6 bases). The CDR3 has 15 amino acids. The V end lost 4 bases, the J end lost 5 bases, and 14 bases lay between the germline ends. Germline V gene sequence: CDR1 SEHNR, CDR2 FQNEAQ (reference sequence). Written as DNA, the CDR3 is TGTGCCAGCAGCTACAGGGCTGCGGGGAATGAAAAACTGTTTTTT. This encodes CASSYRAAGNEKLFF.